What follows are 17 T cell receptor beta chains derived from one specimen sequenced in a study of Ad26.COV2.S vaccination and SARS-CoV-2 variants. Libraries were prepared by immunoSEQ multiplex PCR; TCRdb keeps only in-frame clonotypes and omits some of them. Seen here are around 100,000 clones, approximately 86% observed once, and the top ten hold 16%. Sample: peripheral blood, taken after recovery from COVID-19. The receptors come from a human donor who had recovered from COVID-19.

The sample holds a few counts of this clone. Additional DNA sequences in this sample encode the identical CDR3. The CDR3 nucleotides read TGTGCCAGCAGGAGCCCGAATCAGCCCCAGCATTTT. Protein product: CASRSPNQPQHF. V usage is TRBV28 and J usage is TRBJ1-5; no clear D. The ends were cut back, 6 bases at V and 4 bases at J, with 7 bases in the middle. CDR1 is MDHEN, CDR2 SYDVKM, per germline. The CDR3 runs to 12 residues.

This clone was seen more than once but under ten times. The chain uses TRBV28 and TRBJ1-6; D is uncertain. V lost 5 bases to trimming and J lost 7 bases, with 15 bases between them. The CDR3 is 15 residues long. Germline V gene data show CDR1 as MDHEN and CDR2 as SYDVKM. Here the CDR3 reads CASSILEVANSPLHF. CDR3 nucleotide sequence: TGTGCCAGCAGTATACTAGAGGTGGCGAATTCACCCCTCCACTTT.

CDR3 loop: CASSLTPSDTQYF. The CDR3 DNA reads as TGTGCCAGCAGCTTAACGCCCTCCGATACGCAGTATTTT. The chain combines TRBV7-3 with TRBJ2-3; D is unclear. Trimming cost V 0 bases and J 6 bases, with 7 bases left between them. The CDR3 runs to 13 residues. CDR1 SGHTA and CDR2 FQGTGA come from the germline V gene.

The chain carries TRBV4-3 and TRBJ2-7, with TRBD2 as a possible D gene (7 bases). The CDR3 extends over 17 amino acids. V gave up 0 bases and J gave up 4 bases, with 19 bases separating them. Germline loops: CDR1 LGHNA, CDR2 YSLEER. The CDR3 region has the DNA TGCGCCAGCAGCCAAGATTGGGCTAGCGGAGGGGGGTACGAGCAGTACTTC. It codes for CASSQDWASGGGYEQYF.

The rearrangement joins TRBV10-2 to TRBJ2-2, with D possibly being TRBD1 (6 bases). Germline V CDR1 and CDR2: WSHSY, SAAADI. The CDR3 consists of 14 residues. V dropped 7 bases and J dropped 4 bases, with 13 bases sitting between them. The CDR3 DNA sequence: TGCGCCAGCATCGGTCCAGGGGTCACCGGGGAGCTGTTTTTT. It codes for CASIGPGVTGELFF.

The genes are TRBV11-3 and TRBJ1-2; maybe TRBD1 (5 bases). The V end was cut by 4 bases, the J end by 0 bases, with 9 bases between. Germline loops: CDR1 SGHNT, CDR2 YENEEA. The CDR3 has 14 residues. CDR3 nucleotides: TGTGCCAGCAGCTCGGACACCTCTAACTATGGCTACACCTTC. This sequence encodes CASSSDTSNYGYTF.

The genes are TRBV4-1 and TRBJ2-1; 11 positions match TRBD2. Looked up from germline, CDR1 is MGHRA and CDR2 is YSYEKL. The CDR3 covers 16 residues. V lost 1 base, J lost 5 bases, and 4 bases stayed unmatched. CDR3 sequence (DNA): TGCGCCAGCAGCCAAGGAAGGACTAGCGGGCACAATGAGCAGTTCTTC. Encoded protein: CASSQGRTSGHNEQFF.

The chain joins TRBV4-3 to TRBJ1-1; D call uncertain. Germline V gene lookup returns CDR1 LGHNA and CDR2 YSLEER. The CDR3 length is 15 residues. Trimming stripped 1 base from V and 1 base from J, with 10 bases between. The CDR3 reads CASSQGTEANTEAFF. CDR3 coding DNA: TGCGCCAGCAGCCAAGGGACCGAAGCGAACACTGAAGCTTTCTTT.

In DNA form, the CDR3 reads TGTGCCAGTAGTATGCTTGCGGGAGACGCGAATGAGCAGTTCTTC. The encoded protein is CASSMLAGDANEQFF. This chain connects TRBV19 to TRBJ2-1, with 7 bases aligning to TRBD2. Losses at the gene ends were 3 bases for V and 7 bases for J; bases not matched to a gene: 9. Germline values: CDR1 LNHDA, CDR2 SQIVND (reference sequence). The CDR3 is 15 amino acids.

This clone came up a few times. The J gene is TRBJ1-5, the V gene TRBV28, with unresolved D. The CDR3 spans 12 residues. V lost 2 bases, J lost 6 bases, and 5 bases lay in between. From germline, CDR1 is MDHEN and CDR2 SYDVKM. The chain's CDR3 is CASSLGRQPQHF. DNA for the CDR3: TGTGCCAGCAGTTTAGGCCGTCAGCCCCAGCATTTT.

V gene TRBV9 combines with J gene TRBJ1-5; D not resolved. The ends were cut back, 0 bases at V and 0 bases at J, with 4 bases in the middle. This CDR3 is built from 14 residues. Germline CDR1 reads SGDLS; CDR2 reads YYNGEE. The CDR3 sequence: CASSVDTSNQPQHF. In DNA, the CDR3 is TGTGCCAGCAGCGTAGACACTAGCAATCAGCCCCAGCATTTT.

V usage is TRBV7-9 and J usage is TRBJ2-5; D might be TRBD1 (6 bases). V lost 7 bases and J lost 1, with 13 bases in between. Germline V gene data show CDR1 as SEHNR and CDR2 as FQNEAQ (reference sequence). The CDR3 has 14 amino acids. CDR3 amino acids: CASKLTGSQETQYF. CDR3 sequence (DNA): TGTGCCAGCAAGTTGACAGGAAGCCAAGAGACCCAGTACTTC.

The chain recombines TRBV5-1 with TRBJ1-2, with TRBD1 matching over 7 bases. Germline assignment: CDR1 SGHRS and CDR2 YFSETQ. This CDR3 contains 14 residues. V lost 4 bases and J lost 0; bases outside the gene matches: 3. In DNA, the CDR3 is TGCGCCAGCAGCCCCGACAGGGCTAACTATGGCTACACCTTC. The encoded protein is CASSPDRANYGYTF.

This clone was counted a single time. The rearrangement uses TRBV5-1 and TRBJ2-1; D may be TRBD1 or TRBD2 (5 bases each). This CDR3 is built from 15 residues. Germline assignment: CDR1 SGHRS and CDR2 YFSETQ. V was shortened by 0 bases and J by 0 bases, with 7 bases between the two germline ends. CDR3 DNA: TGCGCCAGCAGCTTGGGAGGGGCCTCCTACAATGAGCAGTTCTTC. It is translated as CASSLGGASYNEQFF.

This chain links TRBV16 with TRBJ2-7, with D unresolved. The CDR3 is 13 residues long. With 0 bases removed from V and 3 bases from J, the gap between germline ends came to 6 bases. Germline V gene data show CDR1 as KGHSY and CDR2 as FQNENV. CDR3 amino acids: CASSQSKVYEQYF. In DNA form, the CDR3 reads TGTGCCAGCAGCCAATCGAAAGTCTACGAGCAGTACTTC.

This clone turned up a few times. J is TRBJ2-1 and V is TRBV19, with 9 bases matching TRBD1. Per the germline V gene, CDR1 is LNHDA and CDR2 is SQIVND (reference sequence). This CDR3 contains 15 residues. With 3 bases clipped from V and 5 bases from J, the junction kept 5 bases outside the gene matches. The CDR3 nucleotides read TGTGCCAGTAGTATTCGGGACAGGGTAAACAATGAGCAGTTCTTC. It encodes CASSIRDRVNNEQFF.

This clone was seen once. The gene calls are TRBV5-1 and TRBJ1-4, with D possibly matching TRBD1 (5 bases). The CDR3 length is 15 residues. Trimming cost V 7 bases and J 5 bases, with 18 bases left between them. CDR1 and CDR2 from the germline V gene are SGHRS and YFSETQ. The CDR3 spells CASGLQPGRNEKLFF. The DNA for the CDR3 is TGCGCCAGCGGACTCCAACCGGGACGGAATGAAAAACTGTTTTTT.